Following are 25 T cell receptor beta chains from one sample sequenced in a study of cytomegalovirus exposure and HLA in healthy donors. The PCR contained 60 Vbeta and 13 Jbeta primers. Measured with immunoSEQ multiplex PCR; TCRdb has only the in-frame clones, and not every one. Among around 130,000 clones listed, 80% to 85% were seen once. Material: PBMCs. The source is a woman aged 35 to 49 in good health and CMV-seronegative.

This clone appeared a single time. The chain links TRBV28 to TRBJ2-1; TRBD1 matches at 10 bases. The CDR3 extends over 16 amino acids. J gave up 4 bases and V 5 bases, and 8 bases lay outside the gene matches. CDR1 is MDHEN and CDR2 is SYDVKM in the germline V gene. The CDR3 here is CASSRLRDRGYNEQFF. The CDR3 DNA sequence: TGTGCCAGCAGTCGCCTCCGGGACAGGGGTTACAATGAGCAGTTCTTC.

There are a few counts of this clone. The genes are TRBV13 and TRBJ1-2; no clear D. The ends were cut back, 3 bases at V and 3 bases at J, with 8 bases in the middle. The V gene's germline CDR1 is PRHDT and CDR2 FYEKMQ (reference sequence). CDR3 length: 13 amino acids. CDR3 protein: CASSFGRYYGYTF. The CDR3 bases are TGTGCCAGCAGCTTTGGCAGATACTATGGCTACACCTTC.

V is TRBV7-3 and J is TRBJ2-5; D remains ambiguous. V lost 5 bases and J lost 5, with 12 bases in between. Germline V gene lookup returns CDR1 SGHTA and CDR2 FQGTGA. The CDR3 length is 13 residues. The CDR3 DNA follows: TGTGCCAGCAGCCCTCTCCCAGCGGAGACCCAGTACTTC. This encodes CASSPLPAETQYF.

This clone showed up just a few times. The CDR3 DNA reads as TGTGCCAGCAGCTTGCAGGATCAGCCCCAGCATTTT. Encoded protein: CASSLQDQPQHF. The rearrangement uses TRBV7-9 and TRBJ1-5; D unclear. V lost 3 bases to trimming and J lost 5 bases, with 5 bases between them. CDR1 and CDR2 from the germline V gene are SEHNR and FQNEAQ (reference sequence). This CDR3 spans 12 amino acids.

This chain links TRBV27 with TRBJ2-1, with 10 bases matching TRBD2. Germline assignment: CDR1 MNHEY and CDR2 SMNVEV (reference sequence). Losses at the gene ends were 2 bases for V and 9 bases for J; bases not matched to a gene: 7. The CDR3 covers 15 residues. The CDR3, as DNA: TGTGCCAGCAGTTTAAGGCTAGCGGGAGCTTTTGAGCAGTTCTTC. This sequence encodes CASSLRLAGAFEQFF.

The chain links TRBV18 to TRBJ1-2, with TRBD1 matching 9 bases. Losses at the gene ends were 4 bases for V and 8 bases for J; bases not matched to a gene: 8. The germline CDR1 and CDR2 sequences are KGHSH and LQKENI. The CDR3 has 14 residues. CDR3 sequence: CASSLDWTGEGYTF. CDR3 DNA: TGTGCCAGCTCACTCGATTGGACAGGGGAAGGCTACACCTTC.

The chain's CDR3 is CASSLLPQREQYF. The DNA for the CDR3 is TGTGCCAGCAGCCTCCTCCCCCAGCGCGAGCAGTACTTC. The V gene is TRBV7-3, the J gene TRBJ2-7, with D uncertain. The CDR3 has 13 amino acids. Trimming pared 5 bases from V and 6 bases from J, leaving 14 bases between. Germline V CDR1 and CDR2: SGHTA, FQGTGA.

The rearrangement links TRBV29-1 to TRBJ1-1, with a tentative D call TRBD1 (5 bases). The germline V gene encodes CDR1 SQVTM and CDR2 ANQGSEA. The length of the CDR3 is 14 residues. Trimming stripped 6 bases from V and 3 bases from J, with 17 bases between. CDR3: CSVGGWGDHTEAFF. The CDR3 bases are TGCAGCGTGGGGGGGTGGGGAGATCACACTGAAGCTTTCTTT.

This clone is a singleton in its sample. This chain uses TRBV7-2 with TRBJ1-6; D unclear. Germline-derived CDR1 and CDR2 are SGHTA and FQGNSA. The CDR3 spans 16 residues. V lost 1 base and J 7 bases, leaving 14 bases between the germline ends. DNA of the CDR3: TGTGCCAGCAGCTTAGTAGCGGGATTACGGAATTCACCCCTCCACTTT. Encoded protein: CASSLVAGLRNSPLHF.

This clone was seen once. The rearrangement joins TRBV5-1 to TRBJ1-3; 9 positions match TRBD1. J was trimmed by 6 bases and V by 4 bases; bases with no gene match: 5. This CDR3 has 14 amino acids. Germline CDR1 is SGHRS and CDR2 is YFSETQ. The CDR3 loop reads CASSRGQGANTIYF. CDR3 DNA sequence: TGCGCCAGCAGCAGGGGACAGGGAGCAAACACCATATATTTT.

The chain combines TRBV9 with TRBJ2-3; D gene ambiguous. The CDR3 is 15 amino acids. The germline V and J ends were trimmed by 4 bases and 1 base, with 13 bases remaining between them. From germline, CDR1 is SGDLS and CDR2 YYNGEE. In DNA form, the CDR3 reads TGTGCCAGCAGCACCCCTCCAGGTGGCACAGATACGCAGTATTTT. Its translation: CASSTPPGGTDTQYF.

This chain links TRBV5-5 with TRBJ1-2; D is ambiguous. Germline CDR1 reads SGHKS; CDR2 reads YYEKEE (reference sequence). The CDR3 has 12 residues. Trimming took off 3 bases at V and 6 bases at J, with 9 bases between the two ends. The CDR3 loop reads CASSSGVNGYTF. In DNA form, the CDR3 reads TGTGCCAGCAGCTCCGGTGTGAATGGCTACACCTTC.

This rearrangement joins TRBV7-9 to TRBJ1-2; maybe TRBD1 (5 bases). Germline V gives CDR1 SEHNR, CDR2 FQNEAQ (reference sequence). The V and J ends lost 3 bases and 3 bases respectively, with 8 bases between them. The CDR3 has 13 amino acids. Here the CDR3 DNA reads TGTGCCAGCAGCTTGGGCAGGGACTATGGCTACACCTTC. Translating gives CASSLGRDYGYTF.

CDR3 sequence reads: CASSTSGGETDTQYF. The CDR3 nucleotides read TGTGCCAGCAGCACCTCAGGGGGCGAGACAGATACGCAGTATTTT. The V call is TRBV7-9, the J call TRBJ2-3; 8 nucleotides agree with TRBD1. Per the germline V gene, CDR1 is SEHNR and CDR2 is FQNEAQ (reference sequence). V was pared by 5 bases and J by 3 bases, with 7 bases of the junction left unmatched. The CDR3 extends over 15 amino acids.

The rearrangement links TRBV2 to TRBJ1-5; weak D call: TRBD1 (6 bases). V was trimmed by 0 bases and J by 7 bases, leaving 19 bases between them. The CDR3 is made up of 17 amino acids. Germline V gene lookup returns CDR1 SNHLY and CDR2 FYNNEI. This CDR3 is CASSEARRQGFRQPQHF. The DNA of the CDR3 is TGTGCCAGCAGTGAAGCGCGGAGGCAGGGGTTTCGCCAGCCCCAGCATTTT.

The V gene is TRBV6-5, the J gene TRBJ2-3; TRBD2 aligns across 8 bases. The CDR3 sequence is 14 residues long. Germline assignment: CDR1 MNHEY and CDR2 SVGAGI. With 6 bases clipped from V and 5 bases from J, the junction kept 7 bases outside the gene matches. The chain's CDR3 is CASSPAGAVDTQYF. The CDR3 coding sequence is TGTGCCAGCAGCCCAGCGGGAGCCGTAGATACGCAGTATTTT.

J is TRBJ2-1 and V is TRBV7-2; 12 nucleotides align to TRBD2. This CDR3 comprises 14 residues. V lost 8 bases to trimming and J lost 9 bases; unmatched junction nucleotides: 8. Germline CDR1 and CDR2: SGHTA and FQGNSA. The CDR3 is CASGILAGGGEQFF. The CDR3 DNA reads as TGTGCCAGCGGGATACTAGCGGGAGGTGGTGAGCAGTTCTTC.

The J gene is TRBJ1-2, the V gene TRBV28; 9 bases agree with TRBD1. This CDR3 is built from 14 residues. CDR1 is MDHEN, CDR2 SYDVKM, per germline. Trimming removed 4 bases from V and 4 bases from J; junction bases left unmatched: 4. The CDR3 nucleotides read TGTGCCAGCAGTTGGGGACAGGGTATCTATGGCTACACCTTC. Its protein is CASSWGQGIYGYTF.

The rearrangement joins TRBV7-2 to TRBJ2-7; the D is unclear. From germline, CDR1 is SGHTA and CDR2 FQGNSA. The CDR3 extends over 14 amino acids. V was clipped by 2 bases and J by 2 bases, with 10 bases between them. CDR3 sequence reads: CASSLSYGAYEQYF. CDR3 DNA sequence: TGTGCCAGCAGCTTATCCTACGGAGCCTACGAGCAGTACTTC.

The chain combines TRBV19 with TRBJ2-1, with D tentatively TRBD1 (6 bases). The CDR3 is 13 amino acids. The V end lost 4 bases, the J end lost 8 bases, and 12 bases lay between the germline ends. Germline loops: CDR1 LNHDA, CDR2 SQIVND (reference sequence). The CDR3 bases are TGTGCCAGTAGTAACCTACAGGGCTATGAGCAGTTCTTC. It encodes CASSNLQGYEQFF. The complete variable domain, with remaining parts taken from reference TRBV19 and TRBJ2-1, reads DGGITQSPKYLFRKEGQNVTLSCEQNLNHDAMYWYRQDPGQGLRLIYYSQIVNDFQKGDIAEGYSVSREKKESFPLTVTSAQKNPTAFYLCASSNLQGYEQFFGPGTRLTVL.

V gene TRBV21-1 combines with J gene TRBJ2-4; TRBD2 reflects the table's D call only, with no check against the DNA. TRBV21-1 is a recognized pseudogene. The CDR3 consists of 20 residues. Here the CDR3 DNA reads TGTGCCAGCAGCCCGCCTCCCTCCGGTAGCGGGACCCGTGAGGGGAACATTCAGTACTTC. Translating it yields CASSPPPSGSGTREGNIQYF.

The chain couples TRBV5-1 to TRBJ2-3, with 9 nucleotides matching TRBD2. Germline assignment: CDR1 SGHRS and CDR2 YFSETQ. The V segment lost 5 bases and the J segment 6 bases; nucleotides outside the gene matches: 7. The CDR3 runs 14 residues. The CDR3 sequence is CASRPSSGTDTQYF. CDR3 sequence (DNA): TGCGCCAGCAGACCATCTAGCGGGACGGATACGCAGTATTTT. Full variable domain (outside the CDR3, taken from reference TRBV5-1 and TRBJ2-3): KAGVTQTPRYLIKTRGQQVTLSCSPISGHRSVSWYQQTPGQGLQFLFEYFSETQRNKGNFPGRFSGRQFSNSRSEMNVSTLELGDSALYLCASRPSSGTDTQYFGPGTRLTVL.

The chain recombines TRBV28 with TRBJ1-4; TRBD1 agrees at 7 bases. The CDR3 runs 15 residues. J gave up 6 bases and V 4 bases, and 8 bases lay outside the gene matches. Germline-derived CDR1 and CDR2 are MDHEN and SYDVKM. DNA for the CDR3: TGTGCCAGCAGTTCCCCGGGACAGTTAGATGAAAAACTGTTTTTT. Protein product: CASSSPGQLDEKLFF.

This clone has just one count. The chain joins TRBV5-4 to TRBJ1-1; a possible D gene is TRBD1 (6 bases). Germline CDR1 SGHNT, CDR2 YYREEE (reference sequence). This CDR3 spans 13 amino acids. Trimming stripped 4 bases from V and 4 bases from J, with 11 bases between. CDR3 sequence reads: CASSPGEGTEAFF. CDR3 sequence (DNA): TGTGCCAGCAGCCCAGGGGAAGGCACTGAAGCTTTCTTT.

The rearrangement joins TRBV7-3 to TRBJ1-6, with 10 bases fitting TRBD1. The CDR3 loop spans 18 amino acids. J lost 6 bases, V lost 5 bases, and 13 bases had no gene match. Per germline, CDR1 SGHTA and CDR2 FQGTGA. CDR3: CASSPKGTGEFGNSPLHF. The CDR3 DNA follows: TGTGCCAGCAGCCCTAAGGGGACAGGGGAGTTTGGTAATTCACCCCTCCACTTT. Looking up the rest from reference TRBV7-3 and TRBJ1-6 gives the full variable domain: GAGVSQTPSNKVTEKGKYVELRCDPISGHTALYWYRQSLGQGPEFLIYFQGTGAADDSGLPNDRFFAVRPEGSVSTLKIQRTERGDSAVYLCASSPKGTGEFGNSPLHFGNGTRLTVT.